This T cell receptor (beta chain) is drawn from a study of cytomegalovirus exposure and HLA in healthy donors. Study overall: Falling in the Caucasian-associated ancestry cluster were roughly 86% of around 370 genotyped donors.

Study-wide results and caveats: CMV serostatus was the only immune exposure information that was available.

PCR involved 60 Vbeta and 13 Jbeta primers. Sequenced by immunoSEQ multiplex PCR; TCRdb stores in-frame clones only, minus some. In the table there are fewer than 150,000 clones, over 70% of which are singletons. This clone was seen more than once but under ten times. Its target is unknown. The length of the CDR3 is 20 residues. With 7 bases removed from V and 7 bases from J, the gap between germline ends came to 35 bases. The V gene's germline CDR1 is GTSNPN and CDR2 SVGIG (reference sequence). This sequence joins TRBV30 and TRBJ1-6; D is possibly TRBD1 (6 bases). Sequenced: PBMCs. The source of this sequence is a male donor in good health and CMV-seronegative. The CDR3 loop reads CASASRLDRFRLAWNSPLHF. The CDR3 DNA reads as TGTGCCTCAGCAAGTAGATTAGACAGGTTCCGGCTCGCGTGGAATTCACCCCTCCACTTT.